Shown below are 24 T cell receptor beta chains from a single sample sequenced in a study of CD8 T cells in ankylosing spondylitis. TCRdb reprocessed the 5' RACE reads via MiXCR and lists one record per CDR3 protein. The sample comprises fewer than 130,000 distinct CDR3 sequences, around 24% of which are singletons, and approximately 13% rests with the top ten. Material for sequencing was synovial fluid, either unsorted or a sorted T cell fraction (not recorded which). The source is a male donor with ankylosing spondylitis.

The CDR3 DNA follows: TGTGCCAGCAGCCCCCGGGCTCAAGCGGGAGAACACTCCGGGGAGCTGTTTTTT. Residues: CASSPRAQAGEHSGELFF. The chain uses TRBV4-2 and TRBJ2-2, with 8 nucleotides matching TRBD2. Germline assignment: CDR1 LGHNA and CDR2 YNFKEQ. CDR3 length: 18 residues. Germline trimming cut 4 bases from V and 6 bases from J; bases unmatched to any gene: 16.

Comments on this clonotype: The junction and the germline gene differ at one end; a read error may be behind it. The V and J genes are TRBV20-1 and TRBJ2-3; 11 positions match TRBD2. Germline values: CDR1 DFQATT, CDR2 SNEGSKA (reference sequence). This CDR3 is built from 17 residues. CDR3 nucleotides: TGCAGTGCTAGTGTTAGCGGGAGGGCCACCAGGACAGAAACGCAGTATTTT. The encoded protein is CSASVSGRATRTETQYF.

V is TRBV11-3 and J is TRBJ2-1, with a possible D match to TRBD2 (7 bases). V lost 4 bases to trimming and J lost 8 bases, with 21 bases between them. This CDR3 has 16 residues. Germline CDR1 and CDR2: SGHNT and YENEEA. The CDR3 loop reads CASSYGGGGSGDEQFF. The CDR3 nucleotides are TGTGCCAGCAGCTACGGAGGGGGAGGGTCCGGAGATGAGCAGTTCTTC.

This clonotype was detected a few times. The chain recombines TRBV20-1 with TRBJ1-1; D remains unclear. With 8 bases removed from V and 4 bases from J, the gap between germline ends came to 20 bases. The CDR3 spans 14 residues. CDR1 and CDR2 from the germline V gene are DFQATT and SNEGSKA (reference sequence). The CDR3 sequence: CSPPGRVKLTEAFF. The CDR3 region has the DNA TGCAGTCCTCCGGGGAGGGTTAAACTCACTGAAGCTTTCTTT.

In its sample, this clonotype was seen a few times. The chain has TRBV20-1 and TRBJ1-2; D not resolved. Trimming stripped 4 bases from V and 2 bases from J, with 5 bases between. The CDR3 extends over 11 amino acids. The germline V gene has CDR1 DFQATT and CDR2 SNEGSKA (reference sequence). CDR3 nucleotide sequence: TGCAGTGCTAAAGTAAACTATGGCTACACCTTC. Protein product: CSAKVNYGYTF.

This clonotype was seen many times. The chain's CDR3 is CAWSVSPMRQFF. The CDR3 DNA reads TGTGCCTGGAGTGTCTCTCCGATGCGGCAGTTCTTC. J is TRBJ2-1 and V is TRBV30; D call uncertain. CDR1 is GTSNPN, CDR2 SVGIG, per germline (reference sequence). V gave up 0 bases and J gave up 12 bases, with 12 bases separating them. The CDR3 spans 12 residues.

This clonotype showed up just a few times. This chain links TRBV5-6 with TRBJ2-1; weak D call: TRBD2 (7 bases). Trimming pared 3 bases from V and 3 bases from J, leaving 16 bases between. Germline CDR1 is SGHDT and CDR2 is YYEEEE. This CDR3 spans 16 amino acids. The CDR3 DNA reads TGTGCCAGCAGCTGGACAGAGGGAGGGATCTACAATGAGCAGTTCTTC. Translation gives CASSWTEGGIYNEQFF.

This clonotype has only a few counts. The rearrangement links TRBV3-1 to TRBJ2-3; D is perhaps TRBD2 (6 bases). V lost 4 bases, J lost 2 bases, and 10 bases lay in between. The CDR3 is 14 residues long. Germline V gene lookup returns CDR1 LGHDT and CDR2 YNNKEL (reference sequence). The CDR3 coding sequence is TGTGCCAGCAGCCCCCGGACTACCACAGATACGCAGTATTTT. It is translated as CASSPRTTTDTQYF.

This clonotype has more than one count but fewer than ten. The chain joins TRBV4-1 to TRBJ2-5; the match to TRBD1 covers 10 bases. V lost 2 bases to trimming and J lost 5 bases; unmatched junction nucleotides: 5. This CDR3 is 15 amino acids long. CDR1 is MGHRA and CDR2 is YSYEKL in the germline V gene. The CDR3 coding sequence is TGCGCCAGCAGCCAAACCGGGACAGGGGAGGAGACCCAGTACTTC. The encoded protein is CASSQTGTGEETQYF.

The chain carries TRBV30 and TRBJ1-1, with TRBD1 matching 8 bases. This CDR3 spans 13 amino acids. V lost 1 base to trimming and J lost 4 bases; unmatched junction nucleotides: 2. Germline values: CDR1 GTSNPN, CDR2 SVGIG (reference sequence). The CDR3, as DNA: TGTGCCTGGAGTGCCACAGGGGGCACTGAAGCTTTCTTT. Translation: CAWSATGGTEAFF.

This chain joins TRBV20-1 and TRBJ2-1; D is unclear. This CDR3 has 15 residues. Germline V CDR1 and CDR2: DFQATT, SNEGSKA (reference sequence). V shed 2 bases and J shed 3 bases, with 14 bases lying between them. This chain's CDR3 is CSARSPGALYNEQFF. CDR3 DNA: TGCAGTGCTAGATCACCCGGAGCGCTCTACAATGAGCAGTTCTTC.

The chain couples TRBV5-1 to TRBJ2-7; TRBD2 aligns across 10 bases. Per germline, CDR1 SGHRS and CDR2 YFSETQ. Trimming took 4 bases from V and 1 from J; bases not matched to a gene: 5. The CDR3 covers 15 residues. As DNA, the CDR3 is TGCGCCAGCAGCCCAAGCGGGGGGGGTTCCTACGAGCAGTACGTC. Amino acid sequence: CASSPSGGGSYEQYV.

In this sample, this clonotype turned up a few times. V and J are TRBV7-2 and TRBJ2-2; no definite D call. Germline CDR1 and CDR2: SGHTA and FQGNSA. There are 14 residues in the CDR3. The V gene lost 3 bases and the J gene lost 6 bases, with 11 bases spanning the gap. The CDR3 loop is CASSLNKLAGELFF. The DNA of the CDR3 is TGTGCCAGCAGCTTGAACAAACTCGCCGGGGAGCTGTTTTTT. Looking up the rest from reference TRBV7-2 and TRBJ2-2 gives the full variable domain: GAGVSQSPSNKVTEKGKDVELRCDPISGHTALYWYRQSLGQGLEFLIYFQGNSAPDKSGLPSDRFSAERTGGSVSTLTIQRTQQEDSAVYLCASSLNKLAGELFFGEGSRLTVL.

This clonotype was counted ten times or more. The chain combines TRBV5-1 with TRBJ2-3; D uncertain. V was shortened by 3 bases and J by 5 bases, with 10 bases between the two germline ends. The CDR3 consists of 13 residues. Per the germline V gene, CDR1 is SGHRS and CDR2 is YFSETQ. The CDR3 protein is CASSSETRDTQYF. Here the CDR3 DNA reads TGCGCCAGCAGCTCGGAAACCCGAGATACGCAGTATTTT.

This clonotype was detected only a few times. The chain joins TRBV20-1 to TRBJ1-1; 10 bases fit TRBD1. CDR3 length: 15 amino acids. Germline V gene data show CDR1 as DFQATT and CDR2 as SNEGSKA (reference sequence). V lost 6 bases to trimming and J lost 4 bases; unmatched junction nucleotides: 11. CDR3 nucleotides: TGCAGTGCAAAGTCCCGGGACAGGGGTGCCACTGAAGCTTTCTTT. This gives the protein CSAKSRDRGATEAFF.

This clonotype was found many times. J is TRBJ2-1 and V is TRBV27; D is ambiguous. This CDR3 is built from 16 residues. CDR1 MNHEY and CDR2 SMNVEV come from the germline V gene (reference sequence). V lost 0 bases and J lost 6, with 15 bases in between. DNA for the CDR3: TGTGCCAGCAGTTTATCGCCGCACCCCTTGGGCAATGAGCAGTTCTTC. Translating gives CASSLSPHPLGNEQFF.

This clonotype appeared a single time. The chain has TRBV25-1 and TRBJ2-7; 9 nucleotides agree with TRBD1. The junction had 6 bases not matched to a gene; V was cut back by 4 bases and J by 2 bases. Germline lookup yields CDR1 MGHDK and CDR2 SYGVNS. The CDR3 length is 15 residues. The CDR3 here is CASSAEDRGTYEQYF. CDR3 nucleotide sequence: TGTGCCAGCAGTGCCGAGGACAGGGGAACCTACGAGCAGTACTTC.

The genes are TRBV4-2 and TRBJ2-1; tentative D call: TRBD2 (6 bases). The V gene's germline CDR1 is LGHNA and CDR2 YNFKEQ. The V gene lost 0 bases and the J gene lost 4 bases, with 16 bases spanning the gap. The CDR3 spans 17 residues. The CDR3 DNA is TGTGCCAGCAGCCAAGAAAGCGGAGGGGACCGATACAATGAGCAGTTCTTC. As protein: CASSQESGGDRYNEQFF.

This chain uses TRBV12-3 or TRBV12-4 with TRBJ1-1; tentatively, D is TRBD1 (6 bases). Between the trimmed V and J ends, which lost 3 bases and 0 bases, there was a span of 8 bases. This CDR3 region has 14 residues. CDR3 in amino acids: CASSFQGMNTEAFF. The CDR3 DNA reads TGTGCCAGCAGTTTCCAGGGGATGAACACTGAAGCTTTCTTT.

V and J are TRBV7-9 and TRBJ1-1, with D possibly being TRBD1 (5 bases). The CDR3 loop spans 15 amino acids. Deletions cut 0 bases from V and 1 base from J, with 9 bases between. The germline CDR1 and CDR2 sequences are SEHNR and FQNEAQ (reference sequence). CDR3 nucleotide sequence: TGTGCCAGCAGCTTAGCCTTGGGGGGGAACACTGAAGCTTTCTTT. As protein: CASSLALGGNTEAFF.

This chain links TRBV5-1 with TRBJ2-3; 9 bases match TRBD2. Germline trimming cut 2 bases from V and 3 bases from J; bases unmatched to any gene: 4. The CDR3 is 15 amino acids. Germline V lookup: CDR1 SGHRS, CDR2 YFSETQ. The chain's CDR3 is CASSLGLAWTDTQYF. The CDR3 DNA is TGCGCCAGCAGCTTAGGACTAGCGTGGACAGATACGCAGTATTTT.

This clonotype was observed a few times. This chain links TRBV5-1 with TRBJ1-4; D uncertain. Germline V gene sequence: CDR1 SGHRS, CDR2 YFSETQ. The length of the CDR3 is 13 residues. V lost 3 bases and J lost 6, with 9 bases in between. The CDR3 loop reads CASSSDRYEKLFF. CDR3 DNA sequence: TGCGCCAGCAGCTCGGACCGATATGAAAAACTGTTTTTT.

The table lists this clonotype with a few counts. The genes are TRBV29-1 and TRBJ1-5; D is unclear. The CDR3 length is 14 residues. Trimming took 1 base from V and 1 from J, leaving 8 bases between them. Germline CDR1 and CDR2: SQVTM and ANQGSEA. CDR3 DNA sequence: TGCAGCGTTGAAGTGGGCAGGAGCAATCAGCCCCAGCATTTT. Amino acid sequence: CSVEVGRSNQPQHF.

J is TRBJ2-7 and V is TRBV20-1; TRBD2 matches at 11 bases. This CDR3 spans 14 amino acids. The V and J ends lost 6 bases and 2 bases, in that order; junction bases with no gene match: 6. In germline, CDR1 is DFQATT, CDR2 SNEGSKA (reference sequence). The CDR3 reads CSAPIAGGPYEQYF. CDR3 in DNA: TGCAGTGCACCCATAGCGGGAGGGCCCTACGAGCAGTACTTC.